This TCR beta chain was found in a study of immune characteristics of hereditary and idiopathic chronic pancreatitis. Concerning the study at large: Local immune cells and TCRbeta repertoires in the pancreas were profiled in this study for hereditary and idiopathic chronic pancreatitis, with control organ donor pancreases used for comparison. The gDNA-based approach was chosen because it involved minimal in vitro experimental manipulation of pancreas-infiltrating T cells. In total, roughly 5 control pancreases, 7 or 8 hereditary chronic pancreatitis pancreases and roughly six idiopathic chronic pancreatitis pancreases underwent TCRbeta sequencing. Overall study outcomes, separate from this receptor: Among fewer than 15 chronic pancreatitis patients, a positive correlation was found between numbers of productive TCR rearrangements and disease severity scores. Chronic pancreatitis caused by alcohol use was not included in the study. Hereditary and idiopathic chronic pancreatitis differed in Vbeta-Jbeta gene family usage, including TRBV10, TRBV19, TRBV23 and TRBV5. Compared with controls, TCRbeta repertoire diversity was significantly higher and clonality was lower in both chronic pancreatitis groups. Because patient tissue could only be obtained at the time of TPIAT, differences in disease duration may have influenced the immune findings.

Chronic pancreatitis pancreas tissue came from patients undergoing total pancreatectomy with islet autotransplantation (TPIAT). Included chronic pancreatitis patients had no known history of diabetes. For TCRbeta sequencing, genomic DNA was pulled straight from bulk pancreas tissue, skipping any T cell sorting. No particular cause of disease was identified in patients with idiopathic chronic pancreatitis. Pancreas tissues were collected consecutively from patients and organ donors at two US centers. As regards this clone: No cognate antigen has been identified for it. Base qualities are missing; no much larger clone stands one base away.

Libraries were constructed by the immunoSEQ multiplex PCR assay. The TCRbeta CDR3 region and neighboring sequences were amplified from pancreatic genomic DNA and then sequenced. The published analysis was carried out like this. Repertoire diversity was assessed as a mean normalized Shannon-Wiener index, together with productive clonality and counts of productive rearrangements. Control and chronic pancreatitis repertoire metrics were compared with the nonparametric Mann-Whitney U test. CDR3beta sequences with identical amino acid composition and length across subjects were defined as shared clonotypes. In its TCRdb copy, this immuneACCESS table keeps in-frame sequences only and misses some clones. Where compared with another copy, unresolved V genes explain less than half of these, and the others have no known cause. The D gene and trimming were derived from the DNA, and the V and J assignments and clone size from that table. Within this sample are thousands of clones, with around 75% of them counted one time only. The biggest ten clones account for 13% to 15% of the sample.

The germline V gene (reference sequence) sets CDR1 to LNHNV and CDR2 to YYDKDF. The CDR3 has 16 amino acids, counting the end cysteine and valine. The kept DNA is CDR3 alone, 48 bases in frame from the first base. At the junction V is shortened by 0 bases and J by 3 bases, with 15 bases in between. This sequence was found in a human donor with chronic pancreatitis. The sample taken for sequencing was pancreas tissue with idiopathic chronic pancreatitis. In the paper's terms, the cell subset or site label means: chronic pancreatitis without an identified cause. This receptor chain uses TRBV15 and TRBJ2-7, and possibly TRBD1, on 6 matching bases. The nucleotides read TGTGCCACCAGCAGAGAGCCAATCGCAGGGGTCTACGAGCAGTACGTC. Its translation is CATSREPIAGVYEQYV.